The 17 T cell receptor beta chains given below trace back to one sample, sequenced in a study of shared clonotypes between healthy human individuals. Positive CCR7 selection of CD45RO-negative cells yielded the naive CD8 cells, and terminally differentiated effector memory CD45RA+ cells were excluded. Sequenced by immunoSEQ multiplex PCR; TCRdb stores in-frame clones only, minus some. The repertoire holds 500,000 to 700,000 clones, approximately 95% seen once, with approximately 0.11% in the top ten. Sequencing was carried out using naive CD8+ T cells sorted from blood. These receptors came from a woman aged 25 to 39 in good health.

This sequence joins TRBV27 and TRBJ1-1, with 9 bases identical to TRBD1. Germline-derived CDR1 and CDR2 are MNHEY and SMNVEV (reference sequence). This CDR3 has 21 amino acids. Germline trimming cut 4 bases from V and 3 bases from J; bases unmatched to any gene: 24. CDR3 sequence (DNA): TGTGCCAGCAGTTCACAGGTCAACGTATCCTATCACAGGGGGCCCGACACTGAAGCTTTCTTT. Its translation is CASSSQVNVSYHRGPDTEAFF.

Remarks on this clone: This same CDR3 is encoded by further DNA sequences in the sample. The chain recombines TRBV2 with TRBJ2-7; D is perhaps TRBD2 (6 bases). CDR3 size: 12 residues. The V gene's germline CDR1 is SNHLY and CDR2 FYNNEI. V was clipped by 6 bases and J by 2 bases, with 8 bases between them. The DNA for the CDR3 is TGTGCCAGCAGGGGACTCGCCTACGAGCAGTACTTC. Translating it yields CASRGLAYEQYF.

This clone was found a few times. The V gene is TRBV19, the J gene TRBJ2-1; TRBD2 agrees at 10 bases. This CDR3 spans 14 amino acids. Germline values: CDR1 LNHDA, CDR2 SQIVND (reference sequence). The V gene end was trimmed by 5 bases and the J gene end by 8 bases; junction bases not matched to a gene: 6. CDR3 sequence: CASSYGSGGYEQFF. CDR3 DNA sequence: TGTGCCAGTAGTTATGGTAGCGGGGGGTATGAGCAGTTCTTC.

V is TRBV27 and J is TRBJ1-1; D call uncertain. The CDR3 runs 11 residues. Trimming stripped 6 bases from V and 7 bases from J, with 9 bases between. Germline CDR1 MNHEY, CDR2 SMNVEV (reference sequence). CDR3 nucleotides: TGTGCCAGCAGCTGGGGAGGTGAAGCTTTCTTT. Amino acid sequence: CASSWGGEAFF.

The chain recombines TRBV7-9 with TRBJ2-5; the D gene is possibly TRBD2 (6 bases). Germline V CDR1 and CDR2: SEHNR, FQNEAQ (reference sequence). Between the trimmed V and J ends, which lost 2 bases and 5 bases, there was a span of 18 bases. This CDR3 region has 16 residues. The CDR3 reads CASSLFVAESTETQYF. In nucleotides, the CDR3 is TGTGCCAGCAGCTTATTTGTAGCGGAGTCAACGGAGACCCAGTACTTC. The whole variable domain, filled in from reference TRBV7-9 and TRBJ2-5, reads DTGVSQNPRHKITKRGQNVTFRCDPISEHNRLYWYRQTLGQGPEFLTYFQNEAQLEKSRLLSDRFSAERPKGSFSTLEIQRTEQGDSAMYLCASSLFVAESTETQYFGPGTRLLVL.

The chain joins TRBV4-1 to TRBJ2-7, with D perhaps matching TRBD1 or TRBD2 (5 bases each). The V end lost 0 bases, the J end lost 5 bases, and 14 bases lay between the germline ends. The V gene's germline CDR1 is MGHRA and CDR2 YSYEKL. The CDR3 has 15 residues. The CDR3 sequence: CASSQDWGPGNEQYF. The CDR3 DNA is TGCGCCAGCAGCCAAGACTGGGGACCAGGGAACGAGCAGTACTTC.

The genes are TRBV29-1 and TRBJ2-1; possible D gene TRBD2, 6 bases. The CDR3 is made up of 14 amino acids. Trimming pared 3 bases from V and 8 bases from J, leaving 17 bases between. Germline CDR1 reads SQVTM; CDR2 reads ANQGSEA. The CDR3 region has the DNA TGCAGCGTTGAGATGGCCGGGGGAAACGATGAGCAGTTCTTC. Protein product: CSVEMAGGNDEQFF.

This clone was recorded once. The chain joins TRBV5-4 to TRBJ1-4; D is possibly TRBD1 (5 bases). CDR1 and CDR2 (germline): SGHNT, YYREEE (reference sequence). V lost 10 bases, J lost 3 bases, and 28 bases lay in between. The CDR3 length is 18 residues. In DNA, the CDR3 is TGTGCCTCGGACCCGGGGCAGGCATCACTCCATGCTAATGAAAAACTGTTTTTT. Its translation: CASDPGQASLHANEKLFF. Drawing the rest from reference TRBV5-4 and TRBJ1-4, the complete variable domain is ETGVTQSPTHLIKTRGQQVTLRCSSQSGHNTVSWYQQALGQGPQFIFQYYREEENGRGNFPPRFSGLQFPNYSSELNVNALELDDSALYLCASDPGQASLHANEKLFFGSGTQLSVL.

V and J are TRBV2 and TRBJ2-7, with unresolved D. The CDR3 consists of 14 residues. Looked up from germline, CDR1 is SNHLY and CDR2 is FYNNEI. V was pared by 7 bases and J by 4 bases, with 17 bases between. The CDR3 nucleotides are TGTGCCAGCACCGAAAGTTACCGAGTATACGAGCAGTACTTC. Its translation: CASTESYRVYEQYF.

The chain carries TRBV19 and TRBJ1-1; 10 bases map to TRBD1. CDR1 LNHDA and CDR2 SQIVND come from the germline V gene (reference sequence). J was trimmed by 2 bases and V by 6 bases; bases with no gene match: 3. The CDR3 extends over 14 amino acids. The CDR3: CASRGTGDNTEAFF. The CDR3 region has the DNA TGTGCCAGTAGGGGGACAGGGGATAACACTGAAGCTTTCTTT. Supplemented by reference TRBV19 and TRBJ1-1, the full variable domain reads DGGITQSPKYLFRKEGQNVTLSCEQNLNHDAMYWYRQDPGQGLRLIYYSQIVNDFQKGDIAEGYSVSREKKESFPLTVTSAQKNPTAFYLCASRGTGDNTEAFFGQGTRLTVV.

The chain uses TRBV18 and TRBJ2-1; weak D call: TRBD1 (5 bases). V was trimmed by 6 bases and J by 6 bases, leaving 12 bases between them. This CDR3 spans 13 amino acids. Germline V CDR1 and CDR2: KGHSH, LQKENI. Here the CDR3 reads CASSLSQGNEQFF. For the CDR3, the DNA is TGTGCCAGCTCGCTTTCGCAGGGCAATGAGCAGTTCTTC.

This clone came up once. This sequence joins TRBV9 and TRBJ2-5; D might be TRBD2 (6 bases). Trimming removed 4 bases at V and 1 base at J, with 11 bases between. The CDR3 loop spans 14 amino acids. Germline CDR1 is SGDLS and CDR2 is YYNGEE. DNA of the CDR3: TGTGCCAGCAGCCCCCCGCGGGGCCAAGAGACCCAGTACTTC. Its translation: CASSPPRGQETQYF.

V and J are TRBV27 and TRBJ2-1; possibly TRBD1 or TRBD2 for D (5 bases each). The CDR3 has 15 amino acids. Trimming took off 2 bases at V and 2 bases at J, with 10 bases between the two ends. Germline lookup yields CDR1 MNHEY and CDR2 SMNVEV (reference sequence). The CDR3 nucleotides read TGTGCCAGCAGTTTAAGGGACGGCGCCTACAATGAGCAGTTCTTC. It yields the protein CASSLRDGAYNEQFF.

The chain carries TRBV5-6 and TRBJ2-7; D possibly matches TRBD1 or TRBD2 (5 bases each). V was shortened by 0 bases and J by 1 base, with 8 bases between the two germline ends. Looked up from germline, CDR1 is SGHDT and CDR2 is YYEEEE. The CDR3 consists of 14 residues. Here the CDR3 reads CASSLVGGSYEQYF. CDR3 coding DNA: TGTGCCAGCAGCTTGGTTGGGGGATCCTACGAGCAGTACTTC.

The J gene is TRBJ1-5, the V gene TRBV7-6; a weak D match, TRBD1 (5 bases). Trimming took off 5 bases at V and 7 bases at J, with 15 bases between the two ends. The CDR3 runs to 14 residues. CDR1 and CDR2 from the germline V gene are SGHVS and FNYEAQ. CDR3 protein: CASSPRGVGQPQHF. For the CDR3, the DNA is TGTGCCAGCAGCCCCCGGGGGGTTGGCCAGCCCCAGCATTTT.

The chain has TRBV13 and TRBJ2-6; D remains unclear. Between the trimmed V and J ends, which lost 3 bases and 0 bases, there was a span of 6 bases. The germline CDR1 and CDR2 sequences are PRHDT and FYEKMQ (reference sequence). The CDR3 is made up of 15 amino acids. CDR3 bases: TGTGCCAGCAGCTTCAGAGGCTCTGGGGCCAACGTCCTGACTTTC. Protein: CASSFRGSGANVLTF.

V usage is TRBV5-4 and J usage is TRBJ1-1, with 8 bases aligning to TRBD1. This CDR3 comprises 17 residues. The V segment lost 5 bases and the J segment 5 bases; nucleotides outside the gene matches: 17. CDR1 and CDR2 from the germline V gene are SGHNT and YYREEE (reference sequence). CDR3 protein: CASRHTTGASGGTEAFF. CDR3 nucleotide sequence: TGTGCCAGCAGGCATACGACAGGGGCCAGCGGAGGGACTGAAGCTTTCTTT. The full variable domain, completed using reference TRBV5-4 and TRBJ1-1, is ETGVTQSPTHLIKTRGQQVTLRCSSQSGHNTVSWYQQALGQGPQFIFQYYREEENGRGNFPPRFSGLQFPNYSSELNVNALELDDSALYLCASRHTTGASGGTEAFFGQGTRLTVV.